The entry below gives a single T cell receptor (beta chain) sequence along with its context. The antigen remains unidentified. The data were obtained in a study of cytomegalovirus exposure and HLA in healthy donors. Overall study results and limits: Many donors carried some public TCRs, although rarity characterized most TCR sequences. The authors listed around 150 TCR beta chains as cytomegalovirus-associated. A subsequent analysis found that TCR clusters from the first cohort also tended to co-occur in the approximately 130 validation repertoires, with approximately 94% of cluster scores above 0.

Only in-frame clones appear in the TCRdb table, and some are missing; sequencing was by immunoSEQ multiplex PCR. The table shows approximately 54,000 clones, with around nine tenths occurring only once. Trimming removed 3 bases from V and 1 base from J; junction bases left unmatched: 4. The CDR3 sequence is 15 residues long. Germline-derived CDR1 and CDR2 are SGHNT and YYREEE (reference sequence). The gene calls are TRBV5-4 and TRBJ2-7, with 10 positions matching TRBD2. This TCR was sampled from a woman aged 18-30 years in good health and CMV-seropositive. Sequenced sample: PBMCs. Here the CDR3 DNA reads TGTGCCAGCAGCTCGATTAGCGGGGGGTCCTACGAGCAGTACTTC. Amino acid sequence: CASSSISGGSYEQYF.